The clone carrying this TCR beta chain was counted once. Its antigen is undetermined. This sample was included in a study of shared clonotypes between healthy human individuals. Study-level results: Despite large depth, sorted-subset datasets appeared incompletely sequenced. Non-shared clonotypes had lower generation probabilities than clonotypes shared by all four sorted-subset donors.

CDR1 and CDR2 from the germline V gene are DFQATT and SNEGSKA (reference sequence). Trimming pared 3 bases from V and 4 bases from J, leaving 6 bases between. The CDR3 consists of 11 residues. It was at deep level that the assay was run. Sorted subsets were amplified in replicate PCRs using around 220 ng DNA, tens of thousands of T cell genomes. The assay was immunoSEQ multiplex PCR, and TCRdb's table has in-frame clones only and misses some. Of some 2,500,000 clones detected, approximately 93% appear once; the ten largest clones hold 0.36%. The clonotype was recovered from a man between 18 and 35 years old in good health. Some clones in this sample may be carry-over from other donors' samples. The chain has TRBV20-1 and TRBJ1-1, with D hard to call. Material for sequencing was naive CD4+ T cells from PBMCs. The subset here: CD45RA+ positively selected. This CDR3 reads CSARHLTEAFF. CDR3 DNA: TGCAGTGCTAGGCACCTCACTGAAGCTTTCTTT.